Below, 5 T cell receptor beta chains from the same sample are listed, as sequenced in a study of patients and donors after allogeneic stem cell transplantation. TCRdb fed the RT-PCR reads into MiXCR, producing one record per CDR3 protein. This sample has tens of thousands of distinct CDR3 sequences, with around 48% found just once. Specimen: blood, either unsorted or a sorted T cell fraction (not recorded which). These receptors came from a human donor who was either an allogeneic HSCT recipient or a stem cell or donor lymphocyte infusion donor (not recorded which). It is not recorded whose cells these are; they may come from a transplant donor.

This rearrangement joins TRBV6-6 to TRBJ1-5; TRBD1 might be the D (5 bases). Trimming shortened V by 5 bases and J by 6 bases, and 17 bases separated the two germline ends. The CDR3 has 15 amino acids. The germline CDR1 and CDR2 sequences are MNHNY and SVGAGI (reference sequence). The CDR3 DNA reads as TGTGCCAGCAGTCCGGACAAGGGTTGGAGTCAGCCCCAGCATTTT. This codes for CASSPDKGWSQPQHF.

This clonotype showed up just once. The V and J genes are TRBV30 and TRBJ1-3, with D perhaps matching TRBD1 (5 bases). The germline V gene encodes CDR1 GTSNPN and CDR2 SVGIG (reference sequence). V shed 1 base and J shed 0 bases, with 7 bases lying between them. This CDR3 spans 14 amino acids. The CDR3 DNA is TGTGCCTGGAGTGCGGGACTCTCTGGAAACACCATATATTTT. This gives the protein CAWSAGLSGNTIYF.

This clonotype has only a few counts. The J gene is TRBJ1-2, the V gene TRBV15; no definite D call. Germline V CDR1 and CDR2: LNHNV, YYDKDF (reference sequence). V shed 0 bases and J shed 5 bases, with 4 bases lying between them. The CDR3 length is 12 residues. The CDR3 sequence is CATSREGYGYTF. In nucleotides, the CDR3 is TGTGCCACCAGCAGAGAGGGATATGGCTACACCTTC. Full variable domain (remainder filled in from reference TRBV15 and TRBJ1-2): DAMVIQNPRYQVTQFGKPVTLSCSQTLNHNVMYWYQQKSSQAPKLLFHYYDKDFNNEADTPDNFQSRRPNTSFCFLDIRSPGLGDTAMYLCATSREGYGYTFGSGTRLTVV.

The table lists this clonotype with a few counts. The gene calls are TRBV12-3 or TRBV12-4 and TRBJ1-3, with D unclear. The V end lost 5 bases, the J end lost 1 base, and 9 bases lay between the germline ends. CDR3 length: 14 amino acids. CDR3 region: CASSREPSGNTIYF. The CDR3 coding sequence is TGTGCCAGCAGTAGGGAACCGTCTGGAAACACCATATATTTT.

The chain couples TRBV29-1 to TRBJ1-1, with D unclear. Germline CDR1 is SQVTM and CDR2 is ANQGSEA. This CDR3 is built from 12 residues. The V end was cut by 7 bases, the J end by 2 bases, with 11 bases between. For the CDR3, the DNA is TGCAGCGCCTTGACGGGTAACACTGAAGCTTTCTTT. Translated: CSALTGNTEAFF. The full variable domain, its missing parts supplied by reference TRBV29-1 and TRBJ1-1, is SAVISQKPSRDICQRGTSLTIQCQVDSQVTMMFWYRQQPGQSLTLIATANQGSEATYESGFVIDKFPISRPNLTFSTLTVSNMSPEDSSIYLCSALTGNTEAFFGQGTRLTVV.